This T cell receptor beta chain emerged from a study of cytomegalovirus exposure and HLA in healthy donors. Study-wide findings and caveats: The authors later linked a missense DCLRE1C variant to TCR beta V- and J-gene trimming.

Turning to this clone: Its antigen is currently unknown.

PCR used 60 Vbeta primers and 13 Jbeta primers. Only in-frame clones appear in the TCRdb table, and some are missing; sequencing was by immunoSEQ multiplex PCR. This sample has about 160,000 clones; around 78% occur once, and the top ten carry approximately 3%. This CDR3 has 15 amino acids. Germline V gene sequence: CDR1 SGHRS, CDR2 YFSETQ. Trimming left V 3 bases short and J 2 bases short, with 15 bases between. The gene calls are TRBV5-1 and TRBJ2-7; D is perhaps TRBD1 (6 bases). The source is a woman aged 40 to 50 in good health and CMV-seronegative. Sequenced material: PBMCs. The CDR3, as DNA: TGCGCCAGCAGCTCGGGACAAACTCTAGCCTACGAGCAGTACTTC. Amino acids: CASSSGQTLAYEQYF.